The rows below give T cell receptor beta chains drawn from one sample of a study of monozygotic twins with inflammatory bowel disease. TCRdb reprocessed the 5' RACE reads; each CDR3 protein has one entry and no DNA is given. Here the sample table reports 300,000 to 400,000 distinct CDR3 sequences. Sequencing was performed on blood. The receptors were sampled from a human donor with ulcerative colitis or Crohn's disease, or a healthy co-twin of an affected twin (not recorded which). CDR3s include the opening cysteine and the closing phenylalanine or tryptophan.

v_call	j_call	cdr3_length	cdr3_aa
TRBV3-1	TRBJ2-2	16	CASSWEIIANTGELFF
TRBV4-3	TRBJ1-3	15	CASSQASYSGNTIYF
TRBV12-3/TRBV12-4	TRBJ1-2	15	CASRKSGQQSTSYTF
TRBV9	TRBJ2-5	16	CASSVVGLADQETQYF
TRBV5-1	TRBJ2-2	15	CASSWDPANTGELFF
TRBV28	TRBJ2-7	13	CASSLFSVREQYF
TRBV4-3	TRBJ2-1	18	CASSPRGSGGTSYNEQFF
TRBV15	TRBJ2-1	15	CATSRRGGQSNEQFF
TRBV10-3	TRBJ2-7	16	CAIREVGTGNHYEQYF
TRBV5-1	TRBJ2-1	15	CASKEAGGSYNEQFF
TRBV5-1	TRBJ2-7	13	CASSPENSYEQYF
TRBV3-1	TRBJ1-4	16	CASSPQVGGTFEKLFF
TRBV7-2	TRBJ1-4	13	CASSLEPLGKLFF
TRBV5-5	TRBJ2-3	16	CASSFFGGGLTDTQYF
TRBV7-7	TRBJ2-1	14	CASSLVAGGYEQFF
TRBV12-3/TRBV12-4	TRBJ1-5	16	CASSPQGLFSNQPQHF
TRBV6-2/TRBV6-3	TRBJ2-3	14	CASSLLGGLDTQYF
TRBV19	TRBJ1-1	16	CASSIDREGMNTEAFF
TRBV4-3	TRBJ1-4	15	CASSQEVVPNEKLFF
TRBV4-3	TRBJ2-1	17	CASSQDVGLGDGGEQFF
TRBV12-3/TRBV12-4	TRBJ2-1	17	CASSWRGLAGARTEQFF
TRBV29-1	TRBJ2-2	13	CSGLAGTTGELFF
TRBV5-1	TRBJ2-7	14	CASSYPDRVGEQYF
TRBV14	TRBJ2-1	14	CASSQDISYNEQFF
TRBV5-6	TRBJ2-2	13	CASSLDFTGELFF
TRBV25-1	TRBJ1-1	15	CASSVEDRENTEAFF
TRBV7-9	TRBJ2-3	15	CASSPTRESTDTQYF
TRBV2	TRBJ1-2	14	CASSGQGSNYGYTF
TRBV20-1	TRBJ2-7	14	CSARDPQFTYEQYF
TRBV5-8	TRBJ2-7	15	CASSSWGQGGYEQYF
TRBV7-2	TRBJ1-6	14	CASSIRPNNSPLHF
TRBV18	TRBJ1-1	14	CASSPGSMNTEAFF
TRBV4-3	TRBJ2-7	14	CASSQGGIEYEQYF
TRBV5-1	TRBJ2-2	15	CASNPTGQNTGELFF
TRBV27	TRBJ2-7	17	CASSLTVHDRITYEQYF
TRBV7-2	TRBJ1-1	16	CASSLLETGSNTEAFF
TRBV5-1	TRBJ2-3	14	CASSRGGSTDTQYF
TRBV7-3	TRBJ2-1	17	CASSSGRGGGLRNEQFF